This T cell receptor beta chain originates from a study of STAT5B mutations in CD4+ large granular lymphocyte leukemia. Findings and limits, study-wide: Compared with healthy controls (2/35), patient top clones favored TRBV06 (8/27).

Here immunoSEQ multiplex PCR was the method, and the copy in TCRdb shows in-frame clones only, minus some. The sample shows around 47,000 clones, 65% to 85% of them seen only once. Germline values: CDR1 KGHSH, CDR2 LQKENI. The CDR3 totals 12 residues. V was clipped by 3 bases and J by 1 base, with 4 bases between them. Concerning this clone itself: Its specificity is not known. The identical CDR3 is also encoded by other nucleotide sequences in the sample.

V usage is TRBV18 and J usage is TRBJ2-7; D is uncertain. The clonotype originates from a human donor in good health. Sequences were obtained from CD4+ T cells from blood buffy coats. Written as DNA, the CDR3 is TGTGCCAGCTCACCGGGATCCTACGAGCAGTACTTC. This translates into CASSPGSYEQYF.